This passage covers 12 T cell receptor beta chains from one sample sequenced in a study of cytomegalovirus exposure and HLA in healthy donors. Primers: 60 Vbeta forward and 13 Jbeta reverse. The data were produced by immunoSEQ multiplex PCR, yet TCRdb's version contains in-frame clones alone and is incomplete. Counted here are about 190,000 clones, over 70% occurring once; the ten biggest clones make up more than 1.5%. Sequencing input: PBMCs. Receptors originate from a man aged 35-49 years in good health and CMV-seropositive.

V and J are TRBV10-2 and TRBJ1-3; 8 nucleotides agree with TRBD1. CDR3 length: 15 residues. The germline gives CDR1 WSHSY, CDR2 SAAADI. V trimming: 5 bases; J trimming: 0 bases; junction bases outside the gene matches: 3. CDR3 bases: TGCGCCAGCAGTCAGGGGGCCCGCTCTGGAAACACCATATATTTT. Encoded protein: CASSQGARSGNTIYF.

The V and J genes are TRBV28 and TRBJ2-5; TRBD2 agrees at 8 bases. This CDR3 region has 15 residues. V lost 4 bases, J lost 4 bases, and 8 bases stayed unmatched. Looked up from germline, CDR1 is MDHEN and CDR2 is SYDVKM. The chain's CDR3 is CASSSLDRGGETQYF. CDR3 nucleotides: TGTGCCAGCAGTTCCCTCGACCGGGGGGGAGAGACCCAGTACTTC.

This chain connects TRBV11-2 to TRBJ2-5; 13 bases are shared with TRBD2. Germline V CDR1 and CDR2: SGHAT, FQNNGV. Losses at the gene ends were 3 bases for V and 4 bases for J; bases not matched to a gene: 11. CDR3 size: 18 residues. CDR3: CASSFGARGLAGTETQYF. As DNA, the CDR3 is TGTGCCAGCAGCTTCGGGGCAAGGGGACTAGCGGGAACAGAGACCCAGTACTTC.

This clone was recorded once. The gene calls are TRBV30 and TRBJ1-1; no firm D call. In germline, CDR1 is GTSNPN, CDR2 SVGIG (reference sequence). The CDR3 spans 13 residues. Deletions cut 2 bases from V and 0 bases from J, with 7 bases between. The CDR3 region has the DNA TGTGCCTGGAGTTCTGTTATGAACACTGAAGCTTTCTTT. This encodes CAWSSVMNTEAFF.

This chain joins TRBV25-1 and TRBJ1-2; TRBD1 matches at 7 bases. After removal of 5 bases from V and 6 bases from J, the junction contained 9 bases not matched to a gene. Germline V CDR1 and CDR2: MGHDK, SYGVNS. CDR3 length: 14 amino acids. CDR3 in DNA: TGTGCCAGCAGTTTACGACAGGGATCCCATGGCTACACCTTC. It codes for CASSLRQGSHGYTF.

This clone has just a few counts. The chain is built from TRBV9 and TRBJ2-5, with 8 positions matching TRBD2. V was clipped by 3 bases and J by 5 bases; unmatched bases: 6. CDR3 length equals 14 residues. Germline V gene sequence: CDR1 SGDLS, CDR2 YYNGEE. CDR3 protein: CASSGAGGWETQYF. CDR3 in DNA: TGTGCCAGCAGCGGGGCGGGAGGATGGGAGACCCAGTACTTC.

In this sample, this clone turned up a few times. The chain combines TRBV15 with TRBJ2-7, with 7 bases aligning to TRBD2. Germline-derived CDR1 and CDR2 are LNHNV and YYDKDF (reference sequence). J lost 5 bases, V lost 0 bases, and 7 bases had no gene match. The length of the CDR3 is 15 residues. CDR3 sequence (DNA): TGTGCCACCAGCAGAGAGGGGGGAGGGTTCGACGAGCAGTACTTC. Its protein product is CATSREGGGFDEQYF. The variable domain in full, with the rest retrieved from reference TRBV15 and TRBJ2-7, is DAMVIQNPRYQVTQFGKPVTLSCSQTLNHNVMYWYQQKSSQAPKLLFHYYDKDFNNEADTPDNFQSRRPNTSFCFLDIRSPGLGDTAMYLCATSREGGGFDEQYFGPGTRLTVT.

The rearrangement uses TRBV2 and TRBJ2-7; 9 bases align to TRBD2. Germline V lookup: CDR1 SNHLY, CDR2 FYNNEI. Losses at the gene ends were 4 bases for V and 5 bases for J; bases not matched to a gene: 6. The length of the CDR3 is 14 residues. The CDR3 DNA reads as TGTGCCAGCAGTGTGGCGGGAGGGAGGAACGAGCAGTACTTC. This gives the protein CASSVAGGRNEQYF. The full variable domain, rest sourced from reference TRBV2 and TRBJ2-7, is EPEVTQTPSHQVTQMGQEVILRCVPISNHLYFYWYRQILGQKVEFLVSFYNNEISEKSEIFDDQFSVERPDGSNFTLKIRSTKLEDSAMYFCASSVAGGRNEQYFGPGTRLTVT.

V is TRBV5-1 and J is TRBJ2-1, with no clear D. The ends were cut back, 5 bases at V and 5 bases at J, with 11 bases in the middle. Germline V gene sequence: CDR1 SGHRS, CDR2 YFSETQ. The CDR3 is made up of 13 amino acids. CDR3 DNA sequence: TGCGCCAGCAGTTCCAACACCGACAATGAGCAGTTCTTC. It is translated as CASSSNTDNEQFF.

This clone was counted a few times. As DNA, the CDR3 is TGTGCCACCGGTAAAAGTTCCAGGAGCACAGATACGCAGTATTTT. Amino acids: CATGKSSRSTDTQYF. This sequence joins TRBV27 and TRBJ2-3, with no clear D. The CDR3 covers 15 residues. V was clipped by 10 bases and J by 0 bases, with 17 bases between them. The germline V gene has CDR1 MNHEY and CDR2 SMNVEV (reference sequence).

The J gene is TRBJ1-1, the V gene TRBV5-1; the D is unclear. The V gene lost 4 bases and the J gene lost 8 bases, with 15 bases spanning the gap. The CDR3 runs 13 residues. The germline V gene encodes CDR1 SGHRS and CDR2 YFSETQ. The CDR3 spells CASSPPAVGEAFF. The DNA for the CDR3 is TGCGCCAGCAGCCCTCCGGCAGTGGGCGAAGCTTTCTTT.

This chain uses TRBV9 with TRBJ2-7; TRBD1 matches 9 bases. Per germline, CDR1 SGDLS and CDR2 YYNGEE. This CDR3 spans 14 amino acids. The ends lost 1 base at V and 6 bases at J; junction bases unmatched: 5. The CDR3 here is CASSVRDRVGEQYF. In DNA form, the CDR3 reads TGTGCCAGCAGCGTAAGGGACAGGGTGGGCGAGCAGTACTTC.